This T cell receptor (beta chain) appears in the sequencing data of a study of patients and donors after allogeneic stem cell transplantation. The V gene's germline CDR1 is SGHNT and CDR2 YENEEA. V lost 5 bases to trimming and J lost 2 bases, with 15 bases between them. The CDR3 extends over 15 amino acids. From the RT-PCR reads, TCRdb called clonotypes with MiXCR, one entry per CDR3 protein. The data contain about a million distinct CDR3 sequences, around 17% of them singletons. Sequences were obtained from blood, either unsorted or a sorted T cell fraction (not recorded which). The chain carries TRBV11-3 and TRBJ2-5; weak D call: TRBD2 (5 bases). This clonotype originated in a human donor who was either an allogeneic HSCT recipient or a stem cell or donor lymphocyte infusion donor (not recorded which). It is not recorded whose cells these are; they may come from a transplant donor. As DNA, the CDR3 is TGTGCCAGCAGCAAATCCGGGGTGGATCAAGAGACCCAGTACTTC. This translates into CASSKSGVDQETQYF.